The source of this T cell receptor (beta chain) is a study of T cells in Graves' hyperthyroidism and ophthalmopathy. Study-level background: Upon initial diagnosis and before any treatment, peripheral blood was collected. General observations from the study: Most clonotypes that expanded in the thyroid above 0.001 also showed up in blood.

Turning to this clonotype: Its specificity is unknown.

The investigators amplified TCR beta CDR3 regions from RNA transcripts. A set of HTBI primers served as the primers for a first-round RT-PCR of the TCR CDR3. TCRdb reprocessed the multiplex PCR reads via MiXCR and lists one record per CDR3 protein. The sample contains 500,000 to 650,000 distinct CDR3 sequences, more than 14% of which appear only once. Trimming at V came to 4 bases and at J to 5 bases, leaving 6 bases not matched to a gene. This CDR3 comprises 15 residues. The germline V gene encodes CDR1 SGHNT and CDR2 YYREEE (reference sequence). Sequencing was carried out using blood. The V gene is TRBV5-4, the J gene TRBJ2-1, with 10 bases that match TRBD2. This TCR derives from a woman in her forties or fifties with Graves' ophthalmopathy. CDR3 amino acids: CASSLSGRDDNEQFF. CDR3 coding DNA: TGTGCCAGCAGCCTCAGCGGGAGGGACGACAATGAGCAGTTCTTC.